The T cell receptor (beta chain) under discussion was sequenced for a study of cytomegalovirus exposure and HLA in healthy donors. Study results and caveats: For TCR beta chains, V- and J-gene trimming was later linked to a missense DCLRE1C variant.

As regards this clone: Its antigen is not identified.

Vbeta (60) and Jbeta (13) primers were used in the PCR. Authors' methods: Later, an analysis found around 77 million unique TCR beta chains, and 9.5 million to 12 million of these were shared. Data came from immunoSEQ multiplex PCR; TCRdb stores just in-frame clones and leaves some out. The D gene and trimming were derived from the DNA, and the V and J assignments and clone size from that table. The sample carries around 150,000 clones, around three quarters recorded once. The CDR3 has 14 residues. Trimming cost V 5 bases and J 2 bases, with 10 bases left between them. Germline V gives CDR1 MNHNS, CDR2 SASEGT.

The chain joins TRBV6-1 to TRBJ1-5, with D perhaps matching TRBD1 (6 bases). This sequence originates from a man between 40 and 49 years old in good health and CMV-seropositive. The sample comprised PBMCs. The CDR3 DNA is TGTGCCAGCAGTCTTCGACAGGGCAATCAGCCCCAGCATTTT. This encodes CASSLRQGNQPQHF.